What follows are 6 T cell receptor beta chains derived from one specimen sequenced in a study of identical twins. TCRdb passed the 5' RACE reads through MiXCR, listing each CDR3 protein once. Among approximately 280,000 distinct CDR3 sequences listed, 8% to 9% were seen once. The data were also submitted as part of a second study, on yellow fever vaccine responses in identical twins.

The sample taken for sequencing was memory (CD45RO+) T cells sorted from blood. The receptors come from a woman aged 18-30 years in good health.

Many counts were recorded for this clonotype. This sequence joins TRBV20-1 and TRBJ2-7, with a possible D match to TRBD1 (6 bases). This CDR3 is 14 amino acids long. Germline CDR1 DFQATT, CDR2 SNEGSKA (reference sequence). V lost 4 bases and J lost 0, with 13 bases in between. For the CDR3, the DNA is TGCAGTGCTATTGGGACACTCAACTCCTACGAGCAGTACTTC. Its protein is CSAIGTLNSYEQYF.

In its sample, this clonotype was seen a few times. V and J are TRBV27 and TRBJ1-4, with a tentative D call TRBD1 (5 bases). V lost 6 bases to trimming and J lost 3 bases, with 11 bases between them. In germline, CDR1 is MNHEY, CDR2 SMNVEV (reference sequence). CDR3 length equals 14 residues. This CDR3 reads CASRIQAANEKLFF. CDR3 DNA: TGTGCCAGCAGAATACAGGCGGCTAATGAAAAACTGTTTTTT.

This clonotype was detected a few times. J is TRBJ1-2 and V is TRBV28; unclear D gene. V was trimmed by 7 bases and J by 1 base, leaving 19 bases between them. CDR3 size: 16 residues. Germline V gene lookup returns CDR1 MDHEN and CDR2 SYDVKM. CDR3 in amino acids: CASTPGGPLFNYGYTF. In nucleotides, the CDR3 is TGTGCCAGCACCCCGGGCGGGCCCTTGTTTAACTATGGCTACACCTTC.

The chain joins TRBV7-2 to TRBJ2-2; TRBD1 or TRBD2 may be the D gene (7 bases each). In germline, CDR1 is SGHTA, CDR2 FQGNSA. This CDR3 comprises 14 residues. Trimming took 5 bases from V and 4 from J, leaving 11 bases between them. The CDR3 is CASSQGGGTGELFF. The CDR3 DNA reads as TGTGCCAGCAGCCAGGGGGGGGGCACCGGGGAGCTGTTTTTT.

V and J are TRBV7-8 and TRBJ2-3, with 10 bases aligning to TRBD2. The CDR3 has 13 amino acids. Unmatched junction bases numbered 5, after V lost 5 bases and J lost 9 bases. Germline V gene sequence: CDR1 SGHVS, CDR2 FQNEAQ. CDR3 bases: TGTGCCAGCAGCCCGATAGCGGGAGGCACGCAGTATTTT. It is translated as CASSPIAGGTQYF.

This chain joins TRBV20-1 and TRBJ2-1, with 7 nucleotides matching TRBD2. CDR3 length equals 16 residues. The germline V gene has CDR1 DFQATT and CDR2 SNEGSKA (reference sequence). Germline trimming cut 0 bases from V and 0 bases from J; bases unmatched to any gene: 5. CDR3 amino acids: CSAREPAGSSYNEQFF. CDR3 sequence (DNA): TGCAGTGCTAGAGAACCAGCGGGGAGCTCCTACAATGAGCAGTTCTTC.